Listed below are T cell receptor beta chains from one sample, sequenced in a study of shared T cell receptors in the human thymus. Clones were sequenced by immunoSEQ multiplex PCR, and TCRdb holds only the in-frame ones, with some missing. The repertoire consists of roughly 700,000 clones, with around 89% occurring once and the leading ten covering approximately 0.01%. This sample also appeared in a second study, on human thymus T cells.

Source material: thymocytes. The receptors originated from a boy younger than two with a congenital heart defect. Both conserved end residues are part of each CDR3. A D gene is named only where the DNA matches it firmly. For some rows the clone size is stated as once, few or many, or as a class when expanded; others skip it.

V	size	J	D	DNA	CDR3
TRBV11-3	NA	TRBJ2-3	TRBD2	TGTGCCAGCAGCTTACCACTAGCGGGAGGGCCGGATACGCAGTATTTT	CASSLPLAGGPDTQYF
TRBV30	NA	TRBJ2-6	NA	TGTGCCTGGCGCGCAGGGGCTGGGGCCAACGTCCTGACTTTC	CAWRAGAGANVLTF
TRBV5-6	once	TRBJ2-7	TRBD2	TGTGCCAGCAGCTTGGGGACTAGCGGGAGGCGCTACTCCTACGAGCAGTACTTC	CASSLGTSGRRYSYEQYF
TRBV14	NA	TRBJ2-5	TRBD1	TGTGCCAGCAGCCAAGATTTGGCAGGGGGCTGGGAGACCCAGTACTTC	CASSQDLAGGWETQYF
TRBV29-1	NA	TRBJ2-7	NA	TGCAGCGCGGACAGTAGGGGGACCTCCTACGAGCAGTACTTC	CSADSRGTSYEQYF
TRBV19	NA	TRBJ1-2	NA	TGTGCCAGTAGTAATCCTAGGCTACTCTATGGCTACACCTTC	CASSNPRLLYGYTF
TRBV5-8	NA	TRBJ2-4	TRBD1	TGTGCCAGCAGCTCTGACAGGGGGCTAGCCAAAAACATTCAGTACTTC	CASSSDRGLAKNIQYF
TRBV7-8	NA	TRBJ1-1	NA	TGTGCCAGCATGAAGGGGGTAGACAGGTACAACACTGAAGCTTTCTTT	CASMKGVDRYNTEAFF
TRBV7-6	NA	TRBJ2-7	TRBD1	TGTGCCAGCAGTGTCCTGGACAGGAGCTACGAGCAGTACTTC	CASSVLDRSYEQYF
TRBV6-1	NA	TRBJ1-3	TRBD1	TGTGCCAGCAGTGCTCGGACAGGGGGCGTGAGGGGAAACACCATATATTTT	CASSARTGGVRGNTIYF
TRBV10-2	NA	TRBJ1-3	NA	TGCGCCAGCAGTGAGTCATTGGGGGGAGTAGGAAACACCATATATTTT	CASSESLGGVGNTIYF
TRBV5-4	NA	TRBJ2-1	TRBD2	TGTGCCAGCAGCTTGTTGGGACTAGCGGAGAACCTCGCCTACAATGAGCAGTTCTTC	CASSLLGLAENLAYNEQFF
TRBV27	NA	TRBJ1-2	NA	TGTGCCAGCGCGAGAGGGAGGGACTATGGCTACACCTTC	CASARGRDYGYTF
TRBV7-9	NA	TRBJ2-7	NA	TGTGCCAGCAGCTTAGCGCGGCTGTCCGGCGGGATTAGCTCCTACGAGCAGTACTTC	CASSLARLSGGISSYEQYF
TRBV5-1	NA	TRBJ2-5	TRBD2	TGCGCCAGCAGCCCCGGCCCAACTAGCGGGAATGACGGGTACCAAGAGACCCAGTACTTC	CASSPGPTSGNDGYQETQYF
TRBV18	NA	TRBJ1-1	NA	TGTGCCAGCTCACACTTGTCGCGGGTTGGGAACACTGAAGCTTTCTTT	CASSHLSRVGNTEAFF
TRBV29-1	NA	TRBJ1-1	TRBD1	TGCAGCGTTTTACAGGGGATGAACACTGAAGCTTTCTTT	CSVLQGMNTEAFF
TRBV5-1	NA	TRBJ1-1	TRBD1	TGCGCCAGCAGCTCACGGACAGGGAATTCTGAAGCTTTCTTT	CASSSRTGNSEAFF
TRBV25-1	NA	TRBJ1-4	NA	TGTGCCACCGCCGGGGTTTCGGAAAAACTGTTTTTT	CATAGVSEKLFF
TRBV7-9	NA	TRBJ2-2	TRBD1	TGTGCCAGCAGCCAAAGGGACAGGTACACCGGGGAGCTGTTTTTT	CASSQRDRYTGELFF
TRBV9	NA	TRBJ2-7	TRBD2	TGTGCCAGCAGCGTAAGCGGGAGGGGTTACGAGCAGTACTTC	CASSVSGRGYEQYF
TRBV30	NA	TRBJ2-7	NA	TGTGCCTGGAGTGTAGCGGTCACCTACGAGCAGTACTTC	CAWSVAVTYEQYF
TRBV20-1	few	TRBJ2-7	NA	TGCAGTGCTAGAGATACCTACGAGCAGTACTTC	CSARDTYEQYF
TRBV7-9	NA	TRBJ2-7	TRBD1	TGTGCCAGCAGCCGCCAGGAGGACAGGGTCCACGAGCAGTACTTC	CASSRQEDRVHEQYF